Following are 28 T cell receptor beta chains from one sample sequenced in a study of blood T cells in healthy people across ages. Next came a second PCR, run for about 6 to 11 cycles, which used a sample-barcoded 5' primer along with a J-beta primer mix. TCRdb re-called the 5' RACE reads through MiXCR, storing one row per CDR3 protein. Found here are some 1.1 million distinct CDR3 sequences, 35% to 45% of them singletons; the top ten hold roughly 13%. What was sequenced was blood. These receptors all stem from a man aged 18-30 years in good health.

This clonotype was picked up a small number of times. The CDR3 reads CASSSNLLSGDGTDTQYF. For the CDR3, the DNA is TGTGCCAGCAGCTCTAACTTACTTAGCGGCGACGGCACAGATACGCAGTATTTT. The chain recombines TRBV7-6 with TRBJ2-3, with a possible D match to TRBD2 (6 bases). The CDR3 loop spans 18 amino acids. Per germline, CDR1 SGHVS and CDR2 FNYEAQ. V gave up 4 bases and J gave up 1 base, with 21 bases separating them.

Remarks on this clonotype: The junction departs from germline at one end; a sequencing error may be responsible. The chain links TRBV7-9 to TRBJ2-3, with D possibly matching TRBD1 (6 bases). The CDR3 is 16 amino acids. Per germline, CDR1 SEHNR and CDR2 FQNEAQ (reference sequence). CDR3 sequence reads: CASSSSGGRSPDAQYF. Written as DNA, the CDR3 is TGTGCCAGCAGCTCGAGTGGGGGCCGTAGTCCAGATGCGCAGTATTTT. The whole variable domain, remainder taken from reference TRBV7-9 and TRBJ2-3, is DTGVSQNPRHKITKRGQNVTFRCDPISEHNRLYWYRQTLGQGPEFLTYFQNEAQLEKSRLLSDRFSAERPKGSFSTLEIQRTEQGDSAMYLCASSSSGGRSPDAQYFGPGTRLTVL.

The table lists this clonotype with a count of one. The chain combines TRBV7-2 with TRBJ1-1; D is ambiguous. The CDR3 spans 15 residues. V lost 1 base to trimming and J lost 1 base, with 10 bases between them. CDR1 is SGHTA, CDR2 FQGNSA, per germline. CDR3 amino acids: CASSLGLAANTEAFF. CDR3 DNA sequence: TGTGCCAGCAGCTTAGGTTTAGCCGCGAACACTGAAGCTTTCTTT.

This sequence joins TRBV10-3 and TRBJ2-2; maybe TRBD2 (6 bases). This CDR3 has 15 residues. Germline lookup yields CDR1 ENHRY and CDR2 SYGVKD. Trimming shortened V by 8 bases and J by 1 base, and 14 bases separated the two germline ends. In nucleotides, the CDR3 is TGTGCCATCGGGAGGACGACAGAGAACACCGGGGAGCTGTTTTTT. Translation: CAIGRTTENTGELFF.

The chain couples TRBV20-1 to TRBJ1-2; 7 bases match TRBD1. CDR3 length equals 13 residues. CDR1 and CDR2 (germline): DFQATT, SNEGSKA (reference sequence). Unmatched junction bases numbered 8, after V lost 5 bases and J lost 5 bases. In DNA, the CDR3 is TGCAGTGCTCTCCGCGGGACAGAATATGGCTACACCTTC. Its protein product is CSALRGTEYGYTF.

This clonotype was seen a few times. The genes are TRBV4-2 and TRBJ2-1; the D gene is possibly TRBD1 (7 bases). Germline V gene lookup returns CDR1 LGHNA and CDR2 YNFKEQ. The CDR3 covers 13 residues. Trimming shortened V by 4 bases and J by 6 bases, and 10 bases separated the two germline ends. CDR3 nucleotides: TGTGCCAGCAGCCGGGGGGACAGCAATGAGCAGTTCTTC. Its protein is CASSRGDSNEQFF.

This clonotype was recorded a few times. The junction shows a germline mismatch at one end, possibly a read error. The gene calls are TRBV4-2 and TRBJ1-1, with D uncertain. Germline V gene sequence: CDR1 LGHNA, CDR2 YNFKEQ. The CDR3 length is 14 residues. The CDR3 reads CASSPPLVNTEAFF. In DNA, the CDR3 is TGTGCCAGCAGCCCCCCCCTGGTTAACACGGAAGCTTTCTTT.

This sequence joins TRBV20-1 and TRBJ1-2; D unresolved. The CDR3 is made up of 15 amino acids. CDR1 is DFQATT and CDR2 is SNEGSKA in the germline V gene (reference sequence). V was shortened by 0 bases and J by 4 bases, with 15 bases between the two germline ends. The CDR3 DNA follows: TGCAGTGCTAGAGATGCTCGGGCCTTGGGCTATGGCTACACCTTC. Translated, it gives CSARDARALGYGYTF.

The CDR3 reads CASSTAMAYGYTF. The CDR3 DNA reads as TGTGCCAGCAGTACCGCCATGGCCTATGGCTACACCTTC. This chain uses TRBV12-3 or TRBV12-4 with TRBJ1-2; D remains ambiguous. The CDR3 is 13 residues long. Trimming removed 5 bases from V and 4 bases from J, with 11 bases in between.

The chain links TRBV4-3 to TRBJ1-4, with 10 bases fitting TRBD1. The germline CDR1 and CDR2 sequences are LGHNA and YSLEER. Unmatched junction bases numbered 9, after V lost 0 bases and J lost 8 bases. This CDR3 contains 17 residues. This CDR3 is CASSQDPPGQGWEKLFF. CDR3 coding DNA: TGCGCCAGCAGCCAAGATCCTCCGGGACAGGGGTGGGAAAAACTGTTTTTT.

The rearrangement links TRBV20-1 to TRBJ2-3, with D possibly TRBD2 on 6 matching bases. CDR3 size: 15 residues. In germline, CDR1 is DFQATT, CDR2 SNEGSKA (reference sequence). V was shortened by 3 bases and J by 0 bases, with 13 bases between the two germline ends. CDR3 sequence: CSARDSGPSTDTQYF. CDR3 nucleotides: TGCAGTGCTAGGGATAGCGGACCTAGCACAGATACGCAGTATTTT.

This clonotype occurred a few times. The CDR3: CATSRSLSPRLWEQYF. Here the CDR3 DNA reads TGTGCCACCAGCAGGTCGCTGAGTCCTCGATTATGGGAGCAGTACTTC. J is TRBJ2-4 and V is TRBV15, with D perhaps matching TRBD2 (5 bases). Germline CDR1 is LNHNV and CDR2 is YYDKDF (reference sequence). V was trimmed by 3 bases and J by 13 bases, leaving 25 bases between them. This CDR3 spans 16 amino acids. Full variable domain (missing parts from reference TRBV15 and TRBJ2-4): DAMVIQNPRYQVTQFGKPVTLSCSQTLNHNVMYWYQQKSSQAPKLLFHYYDKDFNNEADTPDNFQSRRPNTSFCFLDIRSPGLGDTAMYLCATSRSLSPRLWEQYFGAGTRLSVL.

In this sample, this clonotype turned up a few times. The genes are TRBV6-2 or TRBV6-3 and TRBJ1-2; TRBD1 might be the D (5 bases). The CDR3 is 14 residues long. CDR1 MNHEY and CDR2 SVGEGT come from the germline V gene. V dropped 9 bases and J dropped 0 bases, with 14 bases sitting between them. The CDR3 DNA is TGTGCCAGTCTCAGATCGGACACTAACTATGGCTACACCTTC. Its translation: CASLRSDTNYGYTF.

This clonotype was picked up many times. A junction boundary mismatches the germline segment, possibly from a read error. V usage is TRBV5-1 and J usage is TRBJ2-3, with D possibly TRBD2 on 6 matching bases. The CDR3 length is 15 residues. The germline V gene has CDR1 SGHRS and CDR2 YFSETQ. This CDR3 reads CASSLAGRSTDTQYF. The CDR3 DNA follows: TGTGCCAGCAGTTTGGCGGGGCGGTCCACAGATACGCAGTATTTT.

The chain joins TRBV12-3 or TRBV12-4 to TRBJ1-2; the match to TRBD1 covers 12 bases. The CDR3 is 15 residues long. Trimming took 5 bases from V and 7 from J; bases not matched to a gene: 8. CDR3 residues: CASSLGQGAVGGYTF. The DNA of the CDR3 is TGTGCCAGCAGTCTGGGACAGGGGGCGGTAGGTGGCTACACCTTC.

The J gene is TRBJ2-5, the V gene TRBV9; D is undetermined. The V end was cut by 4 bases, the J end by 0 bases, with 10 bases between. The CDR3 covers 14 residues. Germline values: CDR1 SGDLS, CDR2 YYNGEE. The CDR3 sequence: CASSPSVYQETQYF. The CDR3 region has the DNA TGTGCCAGCAGCCCCTCAGTCTACCAAGAGACCCAGTACTTC.

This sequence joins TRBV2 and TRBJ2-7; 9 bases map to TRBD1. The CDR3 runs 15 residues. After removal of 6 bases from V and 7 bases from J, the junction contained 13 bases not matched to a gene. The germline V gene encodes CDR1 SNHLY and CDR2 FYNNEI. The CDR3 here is CASSKDRGSYNEQYF. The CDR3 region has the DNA TGTGCCAGCAGCAAAGACAGGGGGTCCTACAATGAGCAGTACTTC.

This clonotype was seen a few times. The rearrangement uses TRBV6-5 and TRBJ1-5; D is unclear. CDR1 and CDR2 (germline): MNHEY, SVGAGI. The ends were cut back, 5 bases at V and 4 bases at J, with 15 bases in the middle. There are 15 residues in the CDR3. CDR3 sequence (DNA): TGTGCCAGCAGTCCTGTCGGGCAGTCGAATCAGCCCCAGCATTTT. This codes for CASSPVGQSNQPQHF.

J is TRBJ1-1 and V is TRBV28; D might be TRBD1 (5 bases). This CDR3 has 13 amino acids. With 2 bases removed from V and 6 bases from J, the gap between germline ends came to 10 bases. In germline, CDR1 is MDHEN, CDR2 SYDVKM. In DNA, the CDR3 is TGTGCCAGCAGTTTAGTCGGGGCAGCTGAAGCTTTCTTT. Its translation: CASSLVGAAEAFF.

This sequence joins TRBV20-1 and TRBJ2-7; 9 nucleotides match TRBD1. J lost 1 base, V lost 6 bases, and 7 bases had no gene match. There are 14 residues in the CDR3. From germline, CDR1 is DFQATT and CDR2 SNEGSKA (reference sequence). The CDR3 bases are TGCAGTGCCCCAACCGGGACAGGGTCCTACGAGCAGTACTTC. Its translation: CSAPTGTGSYEQYF.

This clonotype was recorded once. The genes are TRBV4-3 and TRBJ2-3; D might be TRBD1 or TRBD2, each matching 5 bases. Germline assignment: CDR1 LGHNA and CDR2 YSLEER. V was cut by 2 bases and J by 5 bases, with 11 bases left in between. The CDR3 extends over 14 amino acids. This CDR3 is CASSQPGSVDTQYF. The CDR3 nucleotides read TGCGCCAGCAGCCAACCAGGGAGCGTAGATACGCAGTATTTT.

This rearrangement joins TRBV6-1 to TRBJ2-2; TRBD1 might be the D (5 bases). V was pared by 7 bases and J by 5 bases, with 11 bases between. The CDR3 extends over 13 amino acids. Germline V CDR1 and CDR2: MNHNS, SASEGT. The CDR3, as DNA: TGTGCCAGCATTCTAGGGGTAACCGGGGAGCTGTTTTTT. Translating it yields CASILGVTGELFF.

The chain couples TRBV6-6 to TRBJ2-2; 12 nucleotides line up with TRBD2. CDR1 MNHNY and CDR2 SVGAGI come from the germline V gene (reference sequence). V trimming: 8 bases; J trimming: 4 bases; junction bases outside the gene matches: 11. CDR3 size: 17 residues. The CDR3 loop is CASGASGGVTFTGELFF. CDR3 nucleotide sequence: TGTGCCAGCGGGGCTAGCGGGGGGGTGACCTTCACCGGGGAGCTGTTTTTT.

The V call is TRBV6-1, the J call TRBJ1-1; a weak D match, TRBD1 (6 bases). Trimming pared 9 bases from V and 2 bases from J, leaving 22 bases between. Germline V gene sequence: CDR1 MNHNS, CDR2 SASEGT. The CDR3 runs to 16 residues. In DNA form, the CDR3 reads TGTGCCAGTAGCCGGTTGAGAGGACAGACTAACACTGAAGCTTTCTTT. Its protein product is CASSRLRGQTNTEAFF.

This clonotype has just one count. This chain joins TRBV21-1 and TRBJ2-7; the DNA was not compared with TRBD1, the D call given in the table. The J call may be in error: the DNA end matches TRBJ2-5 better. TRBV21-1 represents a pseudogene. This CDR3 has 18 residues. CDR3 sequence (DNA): TGTGCCAGCAGCAAAGAGCTCGGGACAGACGAACAGCGGGAGACCCAGTACTTC. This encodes CASSKELGTDEQRETQYF.

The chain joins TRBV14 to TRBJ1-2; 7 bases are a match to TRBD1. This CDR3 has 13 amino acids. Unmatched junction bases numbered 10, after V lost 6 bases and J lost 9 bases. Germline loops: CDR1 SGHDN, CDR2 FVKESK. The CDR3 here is CASRATGFLSYTF. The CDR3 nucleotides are TGTGCCAGCAGAGCGACAGGGTTTCTAAGCTACACCTTC.

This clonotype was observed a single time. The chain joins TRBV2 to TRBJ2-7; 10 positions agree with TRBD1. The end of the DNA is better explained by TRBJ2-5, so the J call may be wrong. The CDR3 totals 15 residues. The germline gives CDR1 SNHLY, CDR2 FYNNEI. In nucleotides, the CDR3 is TGTGCCAGTAACAAGGACAGGGGGAAGGGTGAGACCCAGTACTTC. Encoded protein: CASNKDRGKGETQYF.

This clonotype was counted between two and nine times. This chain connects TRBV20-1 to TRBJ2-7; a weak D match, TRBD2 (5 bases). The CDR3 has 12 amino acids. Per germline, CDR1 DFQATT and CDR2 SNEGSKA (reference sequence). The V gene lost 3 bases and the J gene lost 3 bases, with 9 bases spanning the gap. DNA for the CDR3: TGCAGTGCTAGTTTCGGGGACTACGAGCAGTACTTC. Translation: CSASFGDYEQYF.